A single sample is the source of the 12 T cell receptor beta chains below, sequenced in a study of blood T cell repertoires in COVID-19. Method: immunoSEQ multiplex PCR; TCRdb's copy keeps in-frame clones and lacks some. Of 200,000 to 300,000 clones in the sample, around 89% were seen once. The sequenced sample was PBMCs or T cells enriched from blood (not recorded which). Receptor source: a woman in her thirties or forties with acute COVID-19.

The chain uses TRBV7-8 and TRBJ2-3; the match to TRBD2 covers 9 bases. This CDR3 is 16 amino acids long. The V segment lost 1 base and the J segment 5 bases; nucleotides outside the gene matches: 7. Per germline, CDR1 SGHVS and CDR2 FQNEAQ. The CDR3 is CASSLVSGGIIDTQYF. In nucleotides, the CDR3 is TGTGCCAGCAGCTTAGTGAGCGGGGGGATAATAGATACGCAGTATTTT.

This clone was detected a few times. The chain joins TRBV24-1 to TRBJ2-7, with 10 bases lining up with TRBD1. The CDR3 has 16 residues. V trimming: 8 bases; J trimming: 4 bases; junction bases outside the gene matches: 13. Germline CDR1 and CDR2: KGHDR and SFDVKD. This CDR3 reads CATTTLGTGALYEQYV. The CDR3 coding sequence is TGTGCCACCACTACTCTCGGGACAGGGGCTTTATACGAGCAGTACGTC.

The J gene is TRBJ2-2, the V gene TRBV11-2; 13 positions match TRBD2. CDR3 length: 16 residues. The junction had 6 bases not matched to a gene; V was cut back by 5 bases and J by 6 bases. Germline-derived CDR1 and CDR2 are SGHAT and FQNNGV. As DNA, the CDR3 is TGTGCCAGCAGCCCTGGACTAGCGGGAGTCGCCGGGGAGCTGTTTTTT. Residues: CASSPGLAGVAGELFF.

The chain recombines TRBV4-1 with TRBJ1-4, with D perhaps TRBD1 (5 bases). This CDR3 contains 16 residues. Germline V gene lookup returns CDR1 MGHRA and CDR2 YSYEKL. The germline V and J ends were trimmed by 0 bases and 7 bases, with 15 bases remaining between them. In nucleotides, the CDR3 is TGCGCCAGCAGCCAAGAAGATACCCTAAGGGGTGAAAAACTGTTTTTT. Amino acids: CASSQEDTLRGEKLFF.

This clone appeared once. The genes are TRBV12-5 and TRBJ1-2, with D hard to call. This CDR3 has 12 amino acids. Germline CDR1 and CDR2: LGHNT and FRNRAP. Trimming left V 7 bases short and J 6 bases short, with 12 bases between. The CDR3 is CASANPGDGYTF. CDR3 DNA sequence: TGTGCTAGTGCTAATCCCGGGGATGGCTACACCTTC.

The V and J genes are TRBV7-2 and TRBJ2-5; no clear D gene. V was trimmed by 1 base and J by 5 bases, leaving 11 bases between them. The CDR3 runs 14 residues. Germline V gene lookup returns CDR1 SGHTA and CDR2 FQGNSA. The CDR3: CASSLDPAAETQYF. The DNA of the CDR3 is TGTGCCAGCAGCTTAGACCCAGCAGCGGAGACCCAGTACTTC.

The count of this clone is one. The rearrangement uses TRBV19 and TRBJ2-3; 14 bases align to TRBD2. The CDR3 has 21 amino acids. V shed 7 bases, J shed 3 bases, and the junction held 21 bases outside the gene matches. Germline V gene lookup returns CDR1 LNHDA and CDR2 SQIVND (reference sequence). This CDR3 is CASTRRGGTSGGPRMTDTQYF. DNA of the CDR3: TGTGCCAGTACTCGCCGTGGGGGGACTAGCGGGGGCCCCCGGATGACAGATACGCAGTATTTT.

Only one count was recorded for this clone. V usage is TRBV27 and J usage is TRBJ2-2; TRBD1 matches 7 bases. Germline CDR1 reads MNHEY; CDR2 reads SMNVEV (reference sequence). The CDR3 contains 14 residues. The trim removed 5 bases at V and 7 bases at J, leaving 7 bases unmatched. CDR3 in DNA: TGTGCCAGCAGTCCCAACAGGGGAATCGGGGAGCTGTTTTTT. Residues: CASSPNRGIGELFF.

A few counts support this clone. This chain connects TRBV5-1 to TRBJ2-1; weak D call: TRBD1 (6 bases). The CDR3 runs to 13 residues. CDR1 is SGHRS and CDR2 is YFSETQ in the germline V gene. V was clipped by 4 bases and J by 10 bases, with 15 bases between them. This chain's CDR3 is CASSIDAGGEQFF. CDR3 DNA sequence: TGCGCCAGCAGCATTGACGCTGGGGGCGAGCAGTTCTTC.

The rearrangement uses TRBV6-2 or TRBV6-3 and TRBJ1-1; possible D gene TRBD1, 6 bases. Trimming shortened V by 0 bases and J by 1 base, and 9 bases separated the two germline ends. Germline V gene data show CDR1 as MNHEY and CDR2 as SVGEGT. The CDR3 loop spans 15 amino acids. The CDR3 coding sequence is TGTGCCAGCAGTTACTCGCTCAGGGGGAACACTGAAGCTTTCTTT. Encoded protein: CASSYSLRGNTEAFF.

The chain carries TRBV29-1 and TRBJ1-2; 7 nucleotides agree with TRBD1. With V trimmed by 6 bases and J by 0 bases, 4 bases remained unmatched. Germline CDR1 is SQVTM and CDR2 is ANQGSEA. The CDR3 runs 13 residues. The CDR3 sequence: CSVGQLANYGYTF. The CDR3 region has the DNA TGCAGCGTGGGACAGTTAGCTAACTATGGCTACACCTTC.

V is TRBV6-1 and J is TRBJ1-3, with 9 nucleotides matching TRBD1. Germline lookup yields CDR1 MNHNS and CDR2 SASEGT. This CDR3 is built from 19 residues. After removal of 1 base from V and 1 base from J, the junction contained 11 bases not matched to a gene. CDR3 region: CASSEVPIGTGRSGNTIYF. CDR3 nucleotides: TGTGCCAGCAGTGAAGTACCCATCGGGACAGGGCGATCTGGAAACACCATATATTTT.